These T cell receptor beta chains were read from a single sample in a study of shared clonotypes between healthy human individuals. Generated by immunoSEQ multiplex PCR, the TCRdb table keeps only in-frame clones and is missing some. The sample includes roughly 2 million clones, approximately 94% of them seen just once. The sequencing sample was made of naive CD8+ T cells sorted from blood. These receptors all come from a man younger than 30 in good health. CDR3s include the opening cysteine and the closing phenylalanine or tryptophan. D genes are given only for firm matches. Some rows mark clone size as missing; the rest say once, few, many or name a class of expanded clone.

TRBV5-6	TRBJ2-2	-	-	CASSFGQYTGELFF	TGTGCCAGCAGCTTTGGGCAGTACACCGGGGAGCTGTTTTTT
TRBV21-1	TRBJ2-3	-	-	CASSRAGFTDTQYF	TGTGCCAGCAGCAGGGCAGGGTTCACAGATACGCAGTATTTT
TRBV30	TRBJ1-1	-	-	CAWTAGDTEAFF	TGTGCCTGGACCGCCGGGGACACTGAAGCTTTCTTT
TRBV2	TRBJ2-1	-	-	CASQRAGTYNEQFF	TGTGCCAGCCAAAGGGCGGGTACCTACAATGAGCAGTTCTTC
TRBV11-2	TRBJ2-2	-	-	CASSFPWTGELFF	TGTGCCAGCAGCTTTCCGTGGACCGGGGAGCTGTTTTTT
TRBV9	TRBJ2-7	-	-	CASSVVPAPIYEQYF	TGTGCCAGCAGCGTAGTGCCAGCGCCGATCTACGAGCAGTACTTC
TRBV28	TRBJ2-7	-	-	CASTLRGRTYEQYF	TGTGCCAGCACCCTCCGGGGGCGGACCTACGAGCAGTACTTC
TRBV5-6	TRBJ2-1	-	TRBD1	CASSARDSYNEQFF	TGTGCCAGCAGCGCGAGGGACAGCTACAATGAGCAGTTCTTC
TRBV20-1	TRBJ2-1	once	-	CSAETSNEQFF	TGCAGTGCTGAGACTAGCAATGAGCAGTTCTTC
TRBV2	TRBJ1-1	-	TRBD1	CASSYTTGLGTEAFF	TGTGCCAGCAGTTATACGACAGGGCTGGGGACTGAAGCTTTCTTT
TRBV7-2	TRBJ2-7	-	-	CASSLEYHGSHEQYF	TGTGCCAGCAGCCTAGAGTATCACGGGAGTCACGAGCAGTACTTC
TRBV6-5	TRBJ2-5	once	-	CASRLGNNQETQYF	TGTGCCAGCCGATTGGGGAATAACCAAGAGACCCAGTACTTC
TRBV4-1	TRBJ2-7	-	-	CASSPEDLGYEQYF	TGCGCCAGCAGCCCCGAGGACTTGGGATACGAGCAGTACTTC
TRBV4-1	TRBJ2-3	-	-	CASSQDRQGGDTQYF	TGCGCCAGCAGCCAAGATCGGCAGGGAGGAGATACGCAGTATTTT
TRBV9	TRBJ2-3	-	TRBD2	CASSSGLAGGTSTDTQYF	TGTGCCAGCAGCTCGGGACTAGCGGGGGGAACTAGCACAGATACGCAGTATTTT
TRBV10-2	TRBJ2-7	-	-	CASSDTGEQYF	TGCGCCAGCAGTGATACGGGCGAGCAGTACTTC
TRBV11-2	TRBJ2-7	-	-	CASSLYQGAYEQYF	TGTGCCAGCAGCTTATACCAGGGCGCCTACGAGCAGTACTTC
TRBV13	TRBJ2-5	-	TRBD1	CASSSDRVQETQYF	TGTGCCAGCAGCTCAGACAGGGTCCAAGAGACCCAGTACTTC
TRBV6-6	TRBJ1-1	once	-	CASSTAGGGTEAFF	TGTGCCAGCAGCACCGCCGGGGGAGGCACTGAAGCTTTCTTT
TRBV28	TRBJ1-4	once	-	CASSGAGPRLFF	TGTGCCAGCAGCGGGGCGGGGCCGCGACTGTTTTTT
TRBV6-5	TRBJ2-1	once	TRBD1	CASSYLAGGLDEQFF	TGTGCCAGCAGTTACTTGGCAGGGGGCTTAGATGAGCAGTTCTTC
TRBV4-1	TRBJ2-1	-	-	CASSQRGGGAWYNEQFF	TGCGCCAGCAGCCAAAGGGGGGGTGGGGCATGGTACAATGAGCAGTTCTTC
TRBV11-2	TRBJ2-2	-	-	CASSLVGSIVGELFF	TGTGCCAGCAGCTTAGTCGGGAGCATAGTCGGGGAGCTGTTTTTT
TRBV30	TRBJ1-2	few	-	CAWTEGGSNGYTF	TGTGCCTGGACCGAGGGGGGATCGAACGGCTACACCTTC
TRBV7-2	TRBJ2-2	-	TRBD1	CASSWTGGYTGELFF	TGTGCCAGCAGCTGGACAGGGGGCTACACCGGGGAGCTGTTTTTT
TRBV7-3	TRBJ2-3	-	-	CASSSLSTDTQYF	TGTGCCAGCAGCTCCCTGAGCACAGATACGCAGTATTTT
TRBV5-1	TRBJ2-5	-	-	CASSLMGLALSQETQYF	TGCGCCAGCAGCTTAATGGGCTTGGCCCTCTCCCAAGAGACCCAGTACTTC
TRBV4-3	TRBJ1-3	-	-	CASSQVGGNTIYF	TGCGCCAGCAGCCAAGTCGGTGGAAACACCATATATTTT
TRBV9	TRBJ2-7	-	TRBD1	CASSPGTGGEYEQYF	TGTGCCAGCAGCCCGGGGACAGGGGGCGAGTACGAGCAGTACTTC
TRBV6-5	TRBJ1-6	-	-	CASSYSQTYNSPLHF	TGTGCCAGCAGTTACTCCCAGACATATAATTCACCCCTCCACTTT
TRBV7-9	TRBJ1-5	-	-	CASSSRGNGSNQPQHF	TGTGCCAGCAGTTCGCGGGGCAACGGTAGCAATCAGCCCCAGCATTTT
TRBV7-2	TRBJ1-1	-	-	CASSGYGEMNTEAFF	TGTGCCAGCAGCGGCTACGGGGAAATGAACACTGAAGCTTTCTTT
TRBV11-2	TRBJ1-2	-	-	CASSFLGDYGYTF	TGTGCCAGCAGCTTTCTGGGGGACTATGGCTACACCTTC
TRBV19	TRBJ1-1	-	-	CASSLFVEDEAFF	TGTGCCAGTAGTTTGTTTGTAGAGGATGAAGCTTTCTTT
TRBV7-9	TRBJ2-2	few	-	CASSPHPNTGELFF	TGTGCCAGCAGCCCGCATCCGAACACCGGGGAGCTGTTTTTT
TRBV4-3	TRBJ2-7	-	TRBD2	CASSQGLAISYEQYF	TGCGCCAGCAGCCAGGGACTAGCGATCTCCTACGAGCAGTACTTC
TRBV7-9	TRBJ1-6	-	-	CASSLPRTNSPLHF	TGTGCCAGCAGCTTACCTCGGACCAATTCACCCCTCCACTTT